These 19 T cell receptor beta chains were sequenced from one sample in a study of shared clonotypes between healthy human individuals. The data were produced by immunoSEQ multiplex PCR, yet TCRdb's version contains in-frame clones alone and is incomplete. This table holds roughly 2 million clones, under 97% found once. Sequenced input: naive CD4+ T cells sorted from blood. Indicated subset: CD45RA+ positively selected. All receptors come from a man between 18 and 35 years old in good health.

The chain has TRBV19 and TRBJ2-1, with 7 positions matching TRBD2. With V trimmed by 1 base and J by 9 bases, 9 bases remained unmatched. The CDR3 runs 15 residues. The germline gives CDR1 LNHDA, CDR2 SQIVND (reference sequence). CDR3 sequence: CASSIGALATGEQFF. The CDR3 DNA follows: TGTGCCAGTAGTATAGGGGCACTAGCGACTGGTGAGCAGTTCTTC. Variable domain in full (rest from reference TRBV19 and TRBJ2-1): DGGITQSPKYLFRKEGQNVTLSCEQNLNHDAMYWYRQDPGQGLRLIYYSQIVNDFQKGDIAEGYSVSREKKESFPLTVTSAQKNPTAFYLCASSIGALATGEQFFGPGTRLTVL.

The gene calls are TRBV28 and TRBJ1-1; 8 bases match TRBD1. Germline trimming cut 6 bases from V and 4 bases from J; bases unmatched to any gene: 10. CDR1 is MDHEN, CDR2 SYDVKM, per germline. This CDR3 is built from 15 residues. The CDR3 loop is CASRPDDRGLTEAFF. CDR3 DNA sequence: TGTGCCAGCAGACCCGACGACAGGGGCCTCACTGAAGCTTTCTTT.

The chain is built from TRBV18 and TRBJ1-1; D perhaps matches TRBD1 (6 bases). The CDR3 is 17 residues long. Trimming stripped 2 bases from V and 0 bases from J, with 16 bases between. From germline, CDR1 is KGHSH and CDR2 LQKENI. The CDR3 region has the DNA TGTGCCAGCTCACCATTGCAGGCCAGGGGCATGAACACTGAAGCTTTCTTT. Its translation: CASSPLQARGMNTEAFF.

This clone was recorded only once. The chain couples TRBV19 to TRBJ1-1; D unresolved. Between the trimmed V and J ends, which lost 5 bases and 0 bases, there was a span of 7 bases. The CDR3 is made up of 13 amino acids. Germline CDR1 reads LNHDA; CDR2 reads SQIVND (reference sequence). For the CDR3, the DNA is TGTGCCAGTAGTGCGGGTTTGAACACTGAAGCTTTCTTT. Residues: CASSAGLNTEAFF.

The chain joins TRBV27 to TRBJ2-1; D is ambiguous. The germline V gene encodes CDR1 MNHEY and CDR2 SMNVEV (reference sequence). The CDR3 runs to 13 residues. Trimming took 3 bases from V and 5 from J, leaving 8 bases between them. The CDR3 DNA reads TGTGCCAGCAGTTTGTTACCCAACAATGAGCAGTTCTTC. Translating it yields CASSLLPNNEQFF.

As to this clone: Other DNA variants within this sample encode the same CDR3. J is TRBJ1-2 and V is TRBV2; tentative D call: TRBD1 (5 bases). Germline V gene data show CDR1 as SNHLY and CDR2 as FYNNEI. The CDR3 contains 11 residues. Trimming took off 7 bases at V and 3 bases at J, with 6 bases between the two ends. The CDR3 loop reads CASTGYYGYTF. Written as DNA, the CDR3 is TGTGCCAGCACAGGGTACTATGGCTACACCTTC.

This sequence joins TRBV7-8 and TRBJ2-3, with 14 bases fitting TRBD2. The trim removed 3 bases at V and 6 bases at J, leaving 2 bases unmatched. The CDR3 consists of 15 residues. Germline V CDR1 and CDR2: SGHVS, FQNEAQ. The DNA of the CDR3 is TGTGCCAGCAGCTTGGGACTAGCGGGAGCCGATACGCAGTATTTT. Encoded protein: CASSLGLAGADTQYF.

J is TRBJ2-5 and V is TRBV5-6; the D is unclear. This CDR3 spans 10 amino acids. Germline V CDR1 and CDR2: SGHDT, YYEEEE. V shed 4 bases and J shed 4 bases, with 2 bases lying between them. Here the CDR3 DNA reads TGTGCCAGCAGCGTAGAGACCCAGTACTTC. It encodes CASSVETQYF.

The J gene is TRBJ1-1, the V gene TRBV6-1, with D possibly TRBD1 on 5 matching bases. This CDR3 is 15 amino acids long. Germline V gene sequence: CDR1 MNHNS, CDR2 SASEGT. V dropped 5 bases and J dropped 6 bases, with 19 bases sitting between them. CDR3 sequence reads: CASSLMVGGRAEAFF. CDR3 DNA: TGTGCCAGCAGTCTTATGGTGGGGGGACGGGCTGAAGCTTTCTTT.

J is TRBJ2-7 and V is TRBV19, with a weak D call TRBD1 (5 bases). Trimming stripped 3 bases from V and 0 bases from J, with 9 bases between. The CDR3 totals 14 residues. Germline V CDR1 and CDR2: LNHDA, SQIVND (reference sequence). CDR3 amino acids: CASSMTVASYEQYF. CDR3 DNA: TGTGCCAGTAGTATGACAGTTGCCTCCTACGAGCAGTACTTC.

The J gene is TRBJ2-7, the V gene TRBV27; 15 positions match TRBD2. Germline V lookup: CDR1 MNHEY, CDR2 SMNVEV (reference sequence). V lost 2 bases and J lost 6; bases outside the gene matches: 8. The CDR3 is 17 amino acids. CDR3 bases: TGTGCCAGCAGTTTAATGGGACTAGCGGGAGGACGGGTCGAGCAGTACTTC. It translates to CASSLMGLAGGRVEQYF.

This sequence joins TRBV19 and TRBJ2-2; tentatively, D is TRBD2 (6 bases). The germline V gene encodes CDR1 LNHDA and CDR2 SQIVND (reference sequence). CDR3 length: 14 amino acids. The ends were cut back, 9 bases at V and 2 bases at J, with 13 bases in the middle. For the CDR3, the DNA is TGTGCCAGCCACCGGGACTTTAACACCGGGGAGCTGTTTTTT. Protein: CASHRDFNTGELFF.

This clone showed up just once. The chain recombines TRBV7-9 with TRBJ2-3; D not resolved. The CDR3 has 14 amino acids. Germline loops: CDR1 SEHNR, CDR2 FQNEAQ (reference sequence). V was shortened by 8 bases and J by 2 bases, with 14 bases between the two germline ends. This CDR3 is CASQDRIPTDTQYF. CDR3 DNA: TGTGCCAGCCAGGACCGAATCCCCACAGATACGCAGTATTTT.

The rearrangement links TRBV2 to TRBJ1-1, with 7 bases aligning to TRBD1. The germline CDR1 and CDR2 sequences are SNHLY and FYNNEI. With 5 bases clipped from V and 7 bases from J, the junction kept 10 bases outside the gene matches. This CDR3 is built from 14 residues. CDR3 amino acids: CASSLQTGQVEAFF. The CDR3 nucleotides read TGTGCCAGCAGTTTACAAACAGGACAGGTTGAAGCTTTCTTT.

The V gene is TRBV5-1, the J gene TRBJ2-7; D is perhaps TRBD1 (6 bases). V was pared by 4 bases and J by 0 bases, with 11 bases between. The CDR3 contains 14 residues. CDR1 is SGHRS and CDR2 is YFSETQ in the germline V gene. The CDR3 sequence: CASSRDKSSYEQYF. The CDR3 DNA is TGCGCCAGCAGCCGGGACAAGAGCTCCTACGAGCAGTACTTC.

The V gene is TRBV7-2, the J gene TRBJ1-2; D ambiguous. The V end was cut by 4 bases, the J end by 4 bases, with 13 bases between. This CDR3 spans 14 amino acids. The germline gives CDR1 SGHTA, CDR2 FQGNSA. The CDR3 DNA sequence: TGTGCCAGCAGCTCCTCGGCGGCCACCTATGGCTACACCTTC. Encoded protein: CASSSSAATYGYTF.

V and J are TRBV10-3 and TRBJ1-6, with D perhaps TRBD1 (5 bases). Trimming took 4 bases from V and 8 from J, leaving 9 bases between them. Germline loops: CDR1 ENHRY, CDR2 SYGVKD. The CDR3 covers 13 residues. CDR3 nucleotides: TGTGCCATCAGTGCCAGGGTTTATTCACCCCTCCACTTT. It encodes CAISARVYSPLHF.

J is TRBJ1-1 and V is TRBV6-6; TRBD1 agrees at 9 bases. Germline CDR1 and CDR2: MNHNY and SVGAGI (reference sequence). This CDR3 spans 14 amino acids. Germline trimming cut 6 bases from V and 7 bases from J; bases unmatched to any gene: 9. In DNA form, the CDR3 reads TGTGCCAGCAGCGAACAGGGGGCCTACAATGAAGCTTTCTTT. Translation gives CASSEQGAYNEAFF.

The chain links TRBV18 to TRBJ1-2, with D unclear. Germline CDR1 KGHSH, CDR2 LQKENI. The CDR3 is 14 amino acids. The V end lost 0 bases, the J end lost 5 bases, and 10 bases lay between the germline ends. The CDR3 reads CASSPPVGAYGYTF. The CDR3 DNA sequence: TGTGCCAGCTCACCACCGGTAGGAGCTTATGGCTACACCTTC.